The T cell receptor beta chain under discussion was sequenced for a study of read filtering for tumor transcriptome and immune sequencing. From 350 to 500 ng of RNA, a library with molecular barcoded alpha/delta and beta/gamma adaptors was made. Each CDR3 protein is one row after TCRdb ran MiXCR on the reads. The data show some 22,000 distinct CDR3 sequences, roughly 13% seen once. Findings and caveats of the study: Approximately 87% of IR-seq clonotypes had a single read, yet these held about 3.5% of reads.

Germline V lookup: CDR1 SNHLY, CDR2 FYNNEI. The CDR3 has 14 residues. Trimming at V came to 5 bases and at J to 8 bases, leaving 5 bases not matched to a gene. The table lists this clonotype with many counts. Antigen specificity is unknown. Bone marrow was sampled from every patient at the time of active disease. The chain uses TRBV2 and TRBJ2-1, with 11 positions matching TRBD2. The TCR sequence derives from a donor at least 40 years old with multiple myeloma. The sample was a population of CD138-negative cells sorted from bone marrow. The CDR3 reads CASSTSGGSDEQFF. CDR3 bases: TGTGCCAGCAGTACTAGCGGGGGTAGCGATGAGCAGTTCTTC.